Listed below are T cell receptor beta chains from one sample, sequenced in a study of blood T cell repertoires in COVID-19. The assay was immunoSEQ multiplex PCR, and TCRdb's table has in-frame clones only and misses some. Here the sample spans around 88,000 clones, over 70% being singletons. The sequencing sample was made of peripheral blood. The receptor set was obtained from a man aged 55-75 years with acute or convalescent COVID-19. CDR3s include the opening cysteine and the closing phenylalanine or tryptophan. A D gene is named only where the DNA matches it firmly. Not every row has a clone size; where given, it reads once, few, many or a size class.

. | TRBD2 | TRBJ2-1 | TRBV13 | CASSFRTSGVNEQFF | TGTGCCAGCAGCTTCAGGACTAGCGGGGTCAATGAGCAGTTCTTC
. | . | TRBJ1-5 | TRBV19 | CASRTVYAEQYNQPQHF | TGTGCCAGTAGGACAGTTTATGCTGAACAATATAATCAGCCCCAGCATTTT
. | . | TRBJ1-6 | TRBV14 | CASSQDGGVRNSPLHF | TGTGCCAGCAGCCAAGACGGTGGAGTTCGTAATTCACCCCTCCACTTT
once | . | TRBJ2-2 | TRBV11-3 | CASSSGTRITGELFF | TGTGCCAGCAGCTCCGGGACAAGAATTACCGGGGAGCTGTTTTTT
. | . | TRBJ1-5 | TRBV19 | CASSFWRDQPQHF | TGTGCCAGTAGTTTTTGGAGAGATCAGCCCCAGCATTTT
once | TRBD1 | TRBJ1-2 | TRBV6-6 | CANSDRGLYGYTF | TGTGCCAATTCGGACAGGGGCCTCTATGGCTACACCTTC
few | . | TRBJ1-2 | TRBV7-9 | CASSVTAGPTF | TGTGCCAGCAGCGTCACGGCAGGGCCCACCTTC
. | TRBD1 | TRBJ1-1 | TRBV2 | CASSQGANTEAFF | TGTGCCAGCAGTCAGGGGGCGAACACTGAAGCTTTCTTT
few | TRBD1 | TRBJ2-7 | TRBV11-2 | CASSLDWEDRAGYEQYF | TGTGCCAGCAGCTTAGATTGGGAGGACAGGGCTGGCTACGAGCAGTACTTC
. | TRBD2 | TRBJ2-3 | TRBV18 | CASSPVQRGGRLDTQYF | TGTGCCAGCTCACCAGTCCAGCGGGGGGGCCGATTAGATACGCAGTATTTT
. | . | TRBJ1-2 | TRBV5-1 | CASSLGGAGNYGYTF | TGCGCCAGCAGCTTGGGTGGCGCGGGGAACTATGGCTACACCTTC
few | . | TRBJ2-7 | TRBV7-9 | CASSLETTYEQYF | TGTGCCAGCAGCTTAGAAACCACTTACGAGCAGTACTTC
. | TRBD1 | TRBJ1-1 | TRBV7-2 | CASSLGTAWTEAFF | TGTGCCAGCAGCCTCGGGACAGCCTGGACTGAAGCTTTCTTT
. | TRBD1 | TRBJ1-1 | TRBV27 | CASSLSGTGIPEAFF | TGTGCCAGCAGTTTATCGGGGACAGGGATCCCTGAAGCTTTCTTT
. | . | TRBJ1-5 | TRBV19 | CASSSSGGVGNQPQHF | TGTGCCAGTAGCTCATCGGGGGGGGTCGGCAATCAGCCCCAGCATTTT
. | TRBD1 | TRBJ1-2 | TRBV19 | CASSHPGQGNYGYTF | TGTGCCAGCTCCCATCCCGGACAGGGAAACTATGGCTACACCTTC
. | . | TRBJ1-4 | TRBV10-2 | CASMAGKNEKLFF | TGCGCCAGCATGGCAGGGAAGAATGAAAAACTGTTTTTT
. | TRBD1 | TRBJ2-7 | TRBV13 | CASSSGQVRLYEQYF | TGTGCCAGCAGCTCGGGACAGGTCAGACTCTACGAGCAGTACTTC
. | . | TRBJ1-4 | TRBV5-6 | CASSPGQSPNEKLFF | TGTGCCAGCAGCCCAGGACAGTCTCCTAATGAAAAACTGTTTTTT
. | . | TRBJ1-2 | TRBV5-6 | CASSLGQKRGYTF | TGTGCCAGCAGCTTGGGTCAGAAGCGAGGCTACACCTTC
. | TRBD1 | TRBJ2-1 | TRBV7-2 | CASRLDRDSSYNEQFF | TGTGCCAGCAGGCTCGACAGGGATAGCTCCTACAATGAGCAGTTCTTC
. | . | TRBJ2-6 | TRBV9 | CASSSRTDYSGANVLTF | TGTGCCAGCAGCTCTCGGACTGACTACTCTGGGGCCAACGTCCTGACTTTC
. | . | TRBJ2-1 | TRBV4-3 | CASSQVSLALTYNEQFF | TGCGCCAGCAGCCAAGTATCGTTAGCACTAACCTACAATGAGCAGTTCTTC
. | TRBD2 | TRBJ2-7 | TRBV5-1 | CASSLVASGTYEQYF | TGCGCCAGCAGCTTGGTCGCTAGCGGGACCTACGAGCAGTACTTC
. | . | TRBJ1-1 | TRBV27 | CASSFSQGAEAFF | TGTGCCAGCAGTTTCTCACAGGGCGCTGAAGCTTTCTTT
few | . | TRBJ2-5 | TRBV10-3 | CAIMGLGETQYF | TGTGCCATCATGGGCTTAGGAGAGACCCAGTACTTC
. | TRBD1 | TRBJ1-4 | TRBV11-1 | CASSLDRPEKLFF | TGTGCCAGCAGCCTGGACAGGCCTGAAAAACTGTTTTTT
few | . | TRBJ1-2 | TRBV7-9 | CASSLALTRSDRYGYTF | TGTGCCAGCAGCTTAGCCCTGACGAGAAGCGACAGGTATGGCTACACCTTC
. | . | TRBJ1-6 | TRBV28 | CASSLSRVDSPLHF | TGTGCCAGCAGTTTATCCAGGGTCGATTCACCCCTCCACTTT
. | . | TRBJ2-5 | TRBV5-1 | CASSYNLGGAQETQYF | TGCGCCAGCAGCTACAACCTAGGGGGGGCCCAAGAGACCCAGTACTTC
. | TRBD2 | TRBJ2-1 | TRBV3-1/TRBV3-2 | CASSQDQAGGLNEQFF | TGTGCCAGCAGCCAAGACCAAGCGGGAGGGTTAAATGAGCAGTTCTTC
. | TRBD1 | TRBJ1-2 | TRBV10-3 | CAIRSQGTPNYGYTF | TGTGCCATCAGATCACAGGGGACTCCTAACTATGGCTACACCTTC
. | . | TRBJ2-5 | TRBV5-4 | CASSLAGGETQYF | TGTGCCAGCAGCTTGGCCGGCGGAGAGACCCAGTACTTC
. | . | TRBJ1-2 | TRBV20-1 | CSASRLEGFYGYTF | TGCAGTGCTAGTCGGTTGGAGGGATTCTATGGCTACACCTTC
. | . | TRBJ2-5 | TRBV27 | CASSSSGKAYQETQYF | TGTGCCAGCAGTTCGTCAGGGAAGGCTTACCAAGAGACCCAGTACTTC
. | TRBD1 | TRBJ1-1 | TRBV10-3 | CAISEWDRGENTEAFF | TGTGCCATCAGTGAATGGGACAGGGGTGAGAACACTGAAGCTTTCTTT
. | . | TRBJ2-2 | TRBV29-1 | CSVESGSTGELFF | TGCAGCGTTGAATCGGGGTCCACCGGGGAGCTGTTTTTT
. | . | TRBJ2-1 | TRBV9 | CASSELDSDYNEQFF | TGTGCCAGCAGCGAACTCGATTCCGACTACAATGAGCAGTTCTTC
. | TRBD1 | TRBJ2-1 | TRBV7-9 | CASSTTTGGYYNEQFF | TGTGCCAGCAGCACTACGACAGGGGGCTACTACAATGAGCAGTTCTTC
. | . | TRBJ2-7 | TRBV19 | CASSIIQGSSYEQYF | TGTGCCAGTAGTATTATCCAGGGGAGCTCCTACGAGCAGTACTTC
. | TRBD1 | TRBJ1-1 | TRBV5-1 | CASSLTGGNTEAFF | TGCGCCAGCAGCTTGACAGGGGGCAACACTGAAGCTTTCTTT
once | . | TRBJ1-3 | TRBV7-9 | CASSHARAGNTIYF | TGTGCCAGCAGCCATGCCAGGGCCGGAAACACCATATATTTT
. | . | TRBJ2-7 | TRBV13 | CASSLEASYEQYF | TGTGCCAGCAGCTTAGAGGCTAGCTACGAGCAGTACTTC
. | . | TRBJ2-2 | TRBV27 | CASSLFPGTGELFF | TGTGCCAGCAGTTTATTTCCAGGGACCGGGGAGCTGTTTTTT
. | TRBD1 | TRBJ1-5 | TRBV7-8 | CASSRGQGGQPQHF | TGTGCCAGCAGCCGCGGACAGGGAGGCCAGCCCCAGCATTTT
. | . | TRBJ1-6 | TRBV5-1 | CASSPLGSYNSPLHF | TGCGCCAGCAGCCCCCTAGGGAGCTATAATTCACCCCTCCACTTT
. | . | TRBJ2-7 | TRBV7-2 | CASSLSSLSYEQYF | TGTGCCAGCAGCTTATCTTCACTCTCCTACGAGCAGTACTTC
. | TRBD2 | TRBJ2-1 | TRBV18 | CASSAKSGSRDEQFF | TGTGCCAGCTCAGCTAAGAGCGGGAGCAGGGATGAGCAGTTCTTC
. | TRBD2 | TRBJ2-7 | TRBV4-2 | CASSQGVGGPVYEQYF | TGTGCCAGCAGCCAAGGGGTGGGAGGGCCGGTTTACGAGCAGTACTTC
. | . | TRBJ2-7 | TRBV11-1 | CASSTRRQLSEQYF | TGTGCCAGCAGCACTCGCCGACAGCTAAGCGAGCAGTACTTC
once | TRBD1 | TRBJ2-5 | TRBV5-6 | CASSPTGFEETQYF | TGTGCCAGCAGCCCGACAGGGTTTGAAGAGACCCAGTACTTC